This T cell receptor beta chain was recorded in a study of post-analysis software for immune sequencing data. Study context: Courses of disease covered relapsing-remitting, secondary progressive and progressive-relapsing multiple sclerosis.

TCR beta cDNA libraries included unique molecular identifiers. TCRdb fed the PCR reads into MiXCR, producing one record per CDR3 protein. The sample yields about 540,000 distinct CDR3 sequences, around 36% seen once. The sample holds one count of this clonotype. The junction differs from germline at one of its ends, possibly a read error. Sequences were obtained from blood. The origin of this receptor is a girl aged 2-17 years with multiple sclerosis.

The chain's CDR3 is CRARAGNNEQFF. The CDR3 DNA reads TGCAGGGCTAGGGCAGGCAACAATGAGCAGTTCTTC. The chain has TRBV20-1 and TRBJ2-1; D not resolved. Germline CDR1 and CDR2: DFQATT and SNEGSKA (reference sequence). The CDR3 runs 12 residues.